This TCR beta chain was retrieved from a study of T cell responses to AZD1222 COVID-19 vaccine. Broader study findings: Following two doses of AZD1222, Spike-specific TCR breadth and depth rose. Among AZD1222 vaccinees, only six were seropositive at baseline. Clonal diversity may have been underestimated in mostly white British donors.

This clone occurred a few times. Its specificity is unknown. The assay was immunoSEQ multiplex PCR, and TCRdb's table has in-frame clones only and misses some. The sample has roughly 140,000 clones, approximately 88% seen once. There are 15 residues in the CDR3. CDR1 SGHRS and CDR2 YFSETQ come from the germline V gene. V was pared by 3 bases and J by 5 bases, with 14 bases between. The V call is TRBV5-1, the J call TRBJ2-2; tentatively, D is TRBD2 (5 bases). The sequencing used peripheral blood, collected on day 0 of MenACWY control vaccination. This receptor was taken from an adult in good health. CDR3 protein: CASSWPERKTGELFF. DNA of the CDR3: TGCGCCAGCAGCTGGCCGGAGCGGAAAACCGGGGAGCTGTTTTTT.